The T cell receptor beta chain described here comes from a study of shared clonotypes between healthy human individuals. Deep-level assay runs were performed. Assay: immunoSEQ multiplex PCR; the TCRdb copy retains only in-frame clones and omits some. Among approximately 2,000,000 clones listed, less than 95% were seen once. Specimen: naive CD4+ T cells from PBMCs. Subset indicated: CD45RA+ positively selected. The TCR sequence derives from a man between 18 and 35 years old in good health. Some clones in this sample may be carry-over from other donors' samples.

CDR3 coding DNA: TGCGCCAGCAGCTTGGGACAGGTCCGGGACTATGGCTACACCTTC. Its protein product is CASSLGQVRDYGYTF. The rearrangement joins TRBV5-1 to TRBJ1-2; TRBD1 might be the D (6 bases). The CDR3 sequence is 15 residues long. Trimming cost V 0 bases and J 3 bases, with 12 bases left between them. CDR1 SGHRS and CDR2 YFSETQ come from the germline V gene.